This entry lists 29 T cell receptor beta chains sequenced from one sample in a study of identical twins. MiXCR, applied by TCRdb to the 5' RACE reads, yields one record per CDR3 protein. The sample contains about 690,000 distinct CDR3 sequences, 21% of which appear only once. The sample was also reused in another study, on T cells expressing NK-cell markers.

The sequencing sample was made of PBMCs. The receptors derive from a woman between 18 and 29 years old in good health.

The V and J genes are TRBV5-1 and TRBJ2-7; possible D gene TRBD2, 6 bases. In germline, CDR1 is SGHRS, CDR2 YFSETQ. The CDR3 has 15 residues. V dropped 5 bases and J dropped 3 bases, with 18 bases sitting between them. DNA for the CDR3: TGCGCCAGCAGACCTACCGGGAGAGGGTTCTACGAGCAGTACTTC. It encodes CASRPTGRGFYEQYF.

The V and J genes are TRBV20-1 and TRBJ2-1; 9 nucleotides match TRBD2. V lost 0 bases to trimming and J lost 14 bases; unmatched junction nucleotides: 8. CDR3 size: 13 residues. Germline V gene data show CDR1 as DFQATT and CDR2 as SNEGSKA (reference sequence). The CDR3 here is CSARDFSGGREFF. The CDR3, as DNA: TGCAGTGCTAGAGATTTCAGCGGGGGGAGAGAGTTCTTC.

This clonotype occurred many times. This rearrangement joins TRBV11-2 to TRBJ1-4, with D unresolved. V was trimmed by 0 bases and J by 10 bases, leaving 9 bases between them. Germline loops: CDR1 SGHAT, CDR2 FQNNGV. This CDR3 region has 13 residues. The chain's CDR3 is CASSLDLGSKLFF. The CDR3 coding sequence is TGTGCCAGCAGCTTAGATCTCGGGTCAAAACTGTTTTTT.

This clonotype was seen a handful of times. The J gene is TRBJ2-3, the V gene TRBV15; D is unresolved. Per germline, CDR1 LNHNV and CDR2 YYDKDF (reference sequence). The V end lost 1 base, the J end lost 0 bases, and 2 bases lay between the germline ends. This CDR3 is 13 amino acids long. CDR3 nucleotide sequence: TGTGCCACCAGCAGAGGTAGCACAGATACGCAGTATTTT. Protein sequence: CATSRGSTDTQYF. The full variable domain, its missing parts supplied by reference TRBV15 and TRBJ2-3, is DAMVIQNPRYQVTQFGKPVTLSCSQTLNHNVMYWYQQKSSQAPKLLFHYYDKDFNNEADTPDNFQSRRPNTSFCFLDIRSPGLGDTAMYLCATSRGSTDTQYFGPGTRLTVL.

This clonotype was seen more than once but under ten times. The V gene is TRBV12-3 or TRBV12-4, the J gene TRBJ2-3; D possibly corresponds to TRBD1 (6 bases). V shed 8 bases and J shed 6 bases, with 21 bases lying between them. This CDR3 spans 15 amino acids. The CDR3 is CASPPPGTSFDTQYF. CDR3 bases: TGTGCCAGCCCCCCCCCCGGGACATCCTTTGATACGCAGTATTTT.

This clonotype was counted only a few times. V and J are TRBV12-3 or TRBV12-4 and TRBJ2-2, with 7 bases matching TRBD2. V shed 3 bases and J 7 bases; nucleotides not matched to a gene: 5. There are 14 residues in the CDR3. The CDR3 loop reads CASSLWTRGGELFF. The CDR3 nucleotides read TGTGCCAGCAGTTTGTGGACTAGGGGCGGGGAGCTGTTTTTT.

This chain joins TRBV19 and TRBJ2-1, with 10 bases lining up with TRBD2. Germline loops: CDR1 LNHDA, CDR2 SQIVND (reference sequence). The CDR3 covers 16 residues. The trim removed 5 bases at V and 5 bases at J, leaving 9 bases unmatched. Written as DNA, the CDR3 is TGTGCCAGTAGTCCTCTAGCGGGAGAATCCCACAATGAGCAGTTCTTC. Amino acid sequence: CASSPLAGESHNEQFF.

The chain recombines TRBV25-1 with TRBJ2-7; TRBD1 matches at 7 bases. Germline lookup yields CDR1 MGHDK and CDR2 SYGVNS. Trimming removed 3 bases from V and 5 bases from J; junction bases left unmatched: 10. This CDR3 is built from 15 residues. This CDR3 is CASSDTDRHRDEQYF. Here the CDR3 DNA reads TGTGCCAGCAGTGACACGGACAGGCACAGGGACGAGCAGTACTTC.

The chain is built from TRBV27 and TRBJ2-5; D remains ambiguous. V was shortened by 4 bases and J by 4 bases, with 7 bases between the two germline ends. The CDR3 runs 12 residues. Germline V gene data show CDR1 as MNHEY and CDR2 as SMNVEV (reference sequence). The CDR3 region is CASSSNTETQYF. In nucleotides, the CDR3 is TGTGCCAGCAGTTCCAACACAGAGACCCAGTACTTC.

This clonotype has just a few counts. The rearrangement uses TRBV5-1 and TRBJ2-7, with 11 bases matching TRBD2. Germline assignment: CDR1 SGHRS and CDR2 YFSETQ. The CDR3 runs 15 residues. After removal of 5 bases from V and 7 bases from J, the junction contained 11 bases not matched to a gene. The DNA of the CDR3 is TGCGCCAGCAGTCCTTTGCCGGGACTAGCGGAAGAGCAGTACTTC. It is translated as CASSPLPGLAEEQYF. Supplemented by reference TRBV5-1 and TRBJ2-7, the full variable domain reads KAGVTQTPRYLIKTRGQQVTLSCSPISGHRSVSWYQQTPGQGLQFLFEYFSETQRNKGNFPGRFSGRQFSNSRSEMNVSTLELGDSALYLCASSPLPGLAEEQYFGPGTRLTVT.

The chain uses TRBV5-1 and TRBJ2-5; TRBD1 matches at 9 bases. Germline V lookup: CDR1 SGHRS, CDR2 YFSETQ. The J segment lost 5 bases and the V segment lost 4 bases, leaving 6 bases of the junction unmatched. This CDR3 has 14 residues. The CDR3 spells CASSPTGGAETQYF. CDR3 in DNA: TGCGCCAGCAGCCCTACAGGGGGCGCGGAGACCCAGTACTTC.

This clonotype has more than one count but fewer than ten. This chain links TRBV30 with TRBJ2-4; 9 positions agree with TRBD1. The CDR3 spans 14 residues. The germline V gene encodes CDR1 GTSNPN and CDR2 SVGIG (reference sequence). Trimming at V came to 2 bases and at J to 7 bases, leaving 6 bases not matched to a gene. The CDR3 region is CAWSLGQGLNIQYF. The CDR3 nucleotides are TGTGCCTGGAGTTTGGGACAGGGTCTGAACATTCAGTACTTC.

This clonotype was seen repeatedly, ten times or more. The rearrangement uses TRBV3-1 and TRBJ2-1, with 9 bases matching TRBD2. Germline trimming cut 3 bases from V and 4 bases from J; bases unmatched to any gene: 13. The CDR3 length is 18 residues. Per the germline V gene, CDR1 is LGHDT and CDR2 is YNNKEL (reference sequence). The CDR3 sequence is CASSHGREGHEEYNEQFF. The CDR3 nucleotides are TGTGCCAGCAGCCACGGGCGGGAGGGCCATGAGGAATACAATGAGCAGTTCTTC.

V and J are TRBV10-3 and TRBJ1-1; 7 bases match TRBD1. CDR3 length: 12 amino acids. The germline V gene encodes CDR1 ENHRY and CDR2 SYGVKD. Trimming at V came to 10 bases and at J to 1 base, leaving 3 bases not matched to a gene. Here the CDR3 reads CATGTENTEAFF. In nucleotides, the CDR3 is TGTGCCACCGGGACAGAGAACACTGAAGCTTTCTTT.

This clonotype was observed a few times. The chain is built from TRBV5-5 and TRBJ2-1, with 7 bases identical to TRBD2. Germline CDR1 is SGHKS and CDR2 is YYEKEE (reference sequence). The CDR3 is made up of 15 amino acids. With V trimmed by 3 bases and J by 2 bases, 5 bases remained unmatched. As DNA, the CDR3 is TGTGCCAGCAGCTCGATTGCGGGGGCCTACAATGAGCAGTTCTTC. Its translation: CASSSIAGAYNEQFF. Full variable domain (outside the CDR3, taken from reference TRBV5-5 and TRBJ2-1): DAGVTQSPTHLIKTRGQQVTLRCSPISGHKSVSWYQQVLGQGPQFIFQYYEKEERGRGNFPDRFSARQFPNYSSELNVNALLLGDSALYLCASSSIAGAYNEQFFGPGTRLTVL.

The chain uses TRBV20-1 and TRBJ2-1; unclear D gene. Trimming took 5 bases from V and 1 from J, leaving 9 bases between them. The CDR3 spans 13 residues. CDR1 DFQATT and CDR2 SNEGSKA come from the germline V gene (reference sequence). CDR3 in amino acids: CSASTGSYNEQFF. The CDR3 nucleotides are TGCAGTGCTTCCACTGGGTCCTACAATGAGCAGTTCTTC.

This CDR3 reads CASSQVSGGPWEQYF. CDR3 DNA sequence: TGTGCCAGCAGCCAAGTGTCGGGAGGGCCTTGGGAGCAGTACTTC. The chain is built from TRBV14 and TRBJ2-7; 8 bases are shared with TRBD2. Trimming cost V 1 base and J 7 bases; bases outside gene matches: 9. Germline CDR1 reads SGHDN; CDR2 reads FVKESK. CDR3 size: 15 residues.

This clonotype came up a few times. The chain recombines TRBV13 with TRBJ2-1; 12 nucleotides line up with TRBD2. The CDR3 totals 13 residues. Germline loops: CDR1 PRHDT, CDR2 FYEKMQ (reference sequence). V dropped 5 bases and J dropped 14; count of bases not matched to a gene: 7. The CDR3 region is CASSRRTSGTEFF. DNA of the CDR3: TGTGCCAGCAGCCGACGGACTAGCGGGACAGAGTTCTTC.

This clonotype was counted at least ten times. The CDR3 region has the DNA TGTGCCAGCAGTACGTACACTGAAGCTTTCTTT. The encoded protein is CASSTYTEAFF. The rearrangement joins TRBV6-5 to TRBJ1-1; no clear D. This CDR3 is 11 amino acids long. Looked up from germline, CDR1 is MNHEY and CDR2 is SVGAGI. Trimming took 5 bases from V and 3 from J, leaving 4 bases between them.

V usage is TRBV20-1 and J usage is TRBJ2-5, with TRBD2 matching over 13 bases. The CDR3 spans 15 residues. Germline values: CDR1 DFQATT, CDR2 SNEGSKA (reference sequence). The CDR3 DNA follows: TGCAGCGCAGGGGGACTAGCGGGGAGGGAAGAGACCCAGTACTTC. It translates to CSAGGLAGREETQYF.

There are a few counts of this clonotype. The chain links TRBV5-1 to TRBJ1-5; TRBD1 matches at 8 bases. Germline V gene lookup returns CDR1 SGHRS and CDR2 YFSETQ. This CDR3 is 14 amino acids long. After removal of 3 bases from V and 5 bases from J, the junction contained 4 bases not matched to a gene. The CDR3 loop is CASSSGGAYQPQHF. The CDR3 region has the DNA TGCGCCAGCAGCTCAGGGGGCGCATATCAGCCCCAGCATTTT.

The chain joins TRBV27 to TRBJ1-2, with D unresolved. The germline V gene has CDR1 MNHEY and CDR2 SMNVEV (reference sequence). With 8 bases removed from V and 0 bases from J, the gap between germline ends came to 16 bases. This CDR3 has 15 residues. In DNA form, the CDR3 reads TGTGCCAGCGGGAGATTCGGCGGGGCTAACTATGGCTACACCTTC. It translates to CASGRFGGANYGYTF.

V and J are TRBV29-1 and TRBJ2-1; 9 bases fit TRBD1. The junction had 12 bases not matched to a gene; V was cut back by 3 bases and J by 6 bases. The V gene's germline CDR1 is SQVTM and CDR2 ANQGSEA. The CDR3 length is 16 residues. The CDR3 here is CSVEAPGQGPRNEQFF. DNA for the CDR3: TGCAGCGTTGAGGCGCCGGGACAGGGACCGCGCAATGAGCAGTTCTTC.

This rearrangement joins TRBV7-9 to TRBJ2-1; 11 positions agree with TRBD2. The junction had 9 bases not matched to a gene; V was cut back by 1 base and J by 7 bases. The germline gives CDR1 SEHNR, CDR2 FQNEAQ (reference sequence). This CDR3 contains 17 residues. CDR3 DNA: TGTGCCAGCAGCTTAGGGTACCCTAGCGGGAGGCAGAATGAGCAGTTCTTC. It specifies CASSLGYPSGRQNEQFF.

This clonotype was picked up many times. This chain uses TRBV5-1 with TRBJ2-2; D not certain. The CDR3 covers 14 residues. Germline loops: CDR1 SGHRS, CDR2 YFSETQ. V lost 4 bases, J lost 3 bases, and 10 bases lay in between. The DNA of the CDR3 is TGCGCCAGCAGCCGCCAAGGATACACCGGGGAGCTGTTTTTT. Amino acid sequence: CASSRQGYTGELFF.

The table lists this clonotype with a count of one. The chain links TRBV15 to TRBJ2-1; TRBD1 is a possible D gene (5 bases). Germline V lookup: CDR1 LNHNV, CDR2 YYDKDF (reference sequence). The CDR3 has 16 residues. Trimming shortened V by 8 bases and J by 3 bases, and 20 bases separated the two germline ends. DNA of the CDR3: TGTGCCACCTCCGCCAGGGCCTTGCGCCTCTACAATGAGCAGTTCTTC. This gives the protein CATSARALRLYNEQFF.

This clonotype was found a few times. V and J are TRBV25-1 and TRBJ1-1; 7 bases map to TRBD1. CDR3 length equals 14 residues. Looked up from germline, CDR1 is MGHDK and CDR2 is SYGVNS. V lost 6 bases to trimming and J lost 7 bases; unmatched junction nucleotides: 11. In nucleotides, the CDR3 is TGTGCCAGCAGCAGACAGGGTTGGGAGGTTGAAGCTTTCTTT. Protein: CASSRQGWEVEAFF.

This clonotype has ten or more counts. The germline gene is not matched at one end of the junction; a read error may be the cause. This chain connects TRBV5-1 to TRBJ2-7; the match to TRBD1 covers 8 bases. CDR3 length: 14 residues. CDR1 is SGHRS and CDR2 is YFSETQ in the germline V gene. The CDR3 region is CASSSSGGPYEQYF. The CDR3 bases are TGTGCCAGCAGCTCCTCAGGGGGCCCATACGAGCAGTACTTC.

The chain is built from TRBV12-3 or TRBV12-4 and TRBJ2-7; 7 nucleotides align to TRBD2. The junction had 10 bases not matched to a gene; V was cut back by 6 bases and J by 2 bases. This CDR3 has 15 residues. CDR3 region: CASSPTSAPTYEQYF. The CDR3 region has the DNA TGTGCCAGCAGCCCTACTAGCGCCCCGACCTACGAGCAGTACTTC.